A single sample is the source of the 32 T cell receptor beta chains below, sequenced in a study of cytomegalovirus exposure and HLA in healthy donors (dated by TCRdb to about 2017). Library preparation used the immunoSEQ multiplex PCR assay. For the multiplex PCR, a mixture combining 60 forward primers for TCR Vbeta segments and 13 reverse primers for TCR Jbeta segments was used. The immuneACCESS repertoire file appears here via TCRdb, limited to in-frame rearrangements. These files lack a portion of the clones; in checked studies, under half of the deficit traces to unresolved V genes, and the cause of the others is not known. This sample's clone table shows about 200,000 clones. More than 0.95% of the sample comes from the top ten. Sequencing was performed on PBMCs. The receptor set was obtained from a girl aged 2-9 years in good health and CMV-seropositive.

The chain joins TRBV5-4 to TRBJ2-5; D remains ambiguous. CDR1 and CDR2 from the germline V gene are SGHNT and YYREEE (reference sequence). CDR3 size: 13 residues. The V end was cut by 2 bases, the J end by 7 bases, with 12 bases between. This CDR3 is CASSLVLDGTQYF. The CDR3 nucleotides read TGTGCCAGCAGCTTAGTCCTAGACGGGACCCAGTACTTC.

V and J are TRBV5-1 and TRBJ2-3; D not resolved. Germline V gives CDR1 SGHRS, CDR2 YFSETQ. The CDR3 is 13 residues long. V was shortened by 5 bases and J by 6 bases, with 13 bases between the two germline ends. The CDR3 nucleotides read TGCGCCAGCAGTTCGCTAGATCGGGATACGCAGTATTTT. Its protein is CASSSLDRDTQYF. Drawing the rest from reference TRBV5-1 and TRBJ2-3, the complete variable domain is KAGVTQTPRYLIKTRGQQVTLSCSPISGHRSVSWYQQTPGQGLQFLFEYFSETQRNKGNFPGRFSGRQFSNSRSEMNVSTLELGDSALYLCASSSLDRDTQYFGPGTRLTVL.

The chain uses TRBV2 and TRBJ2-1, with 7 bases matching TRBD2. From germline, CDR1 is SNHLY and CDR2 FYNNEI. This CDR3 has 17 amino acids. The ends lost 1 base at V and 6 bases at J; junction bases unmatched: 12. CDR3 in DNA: TGTGCCAGCAGTGAAGAAGGAGTGGCGGGAGTACGCAATGAGCAGTTCTTC. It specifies CASSEEGVAGVRNEQFF.

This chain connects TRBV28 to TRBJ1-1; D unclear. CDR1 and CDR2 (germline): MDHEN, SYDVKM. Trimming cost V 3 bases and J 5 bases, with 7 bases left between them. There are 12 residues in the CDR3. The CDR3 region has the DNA TGTGCCAGCAGTTTTGTGGCAACTGAAGCTTTCTTT. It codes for CASSFVATEAFF.

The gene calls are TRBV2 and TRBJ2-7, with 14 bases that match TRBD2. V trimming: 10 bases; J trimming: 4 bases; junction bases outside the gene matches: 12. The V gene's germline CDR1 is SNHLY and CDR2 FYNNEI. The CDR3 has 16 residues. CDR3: CAIQKTSGRAAYEQYF. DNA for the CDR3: TGTGCCATTCAAAAGACTAGCGGGAGGGCCGCGTACGAGCAGTACTTC.

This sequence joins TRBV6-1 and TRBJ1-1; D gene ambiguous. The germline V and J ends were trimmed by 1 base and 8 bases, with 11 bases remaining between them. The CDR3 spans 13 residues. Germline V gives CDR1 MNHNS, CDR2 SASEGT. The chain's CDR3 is CASSEVVRAEAFF. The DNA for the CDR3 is TGTGCCAGCAGTGAAGTGGTGAGGGCAGAAGCTTTCTTT.

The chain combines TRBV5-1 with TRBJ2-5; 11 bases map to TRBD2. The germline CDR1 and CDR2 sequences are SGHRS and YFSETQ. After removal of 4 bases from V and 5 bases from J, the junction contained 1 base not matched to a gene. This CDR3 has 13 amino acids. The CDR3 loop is CASSPSGRETQYF. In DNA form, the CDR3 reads TGCGCCAGCAGCCCTAGCGGGAGGGAGACCCAGTACTTC.

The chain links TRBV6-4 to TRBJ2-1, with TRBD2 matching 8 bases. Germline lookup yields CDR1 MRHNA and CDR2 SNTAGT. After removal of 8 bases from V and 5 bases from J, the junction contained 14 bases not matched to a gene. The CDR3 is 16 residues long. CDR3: CASHGGETSAHNEQFF. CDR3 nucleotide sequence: TGTGCCAGCCATGGAGGAGAGACTAGCGCCCACAATGAGCAGTTCTTC.

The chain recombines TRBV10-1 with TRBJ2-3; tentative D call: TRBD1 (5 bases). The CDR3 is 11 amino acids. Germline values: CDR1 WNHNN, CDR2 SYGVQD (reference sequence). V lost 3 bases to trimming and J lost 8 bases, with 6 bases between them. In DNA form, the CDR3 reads TGCGCCAGCAGTGACAGGGTTACGCAGTATTTT. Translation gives CASSDRVTQYF.

The CDR3 spells CASRLTSGSIYEQYF. For the CDR3, the DNA is TGTGCCAGCAGACTAACTAGCGGGAGTATCTACGAGCAGTACTTC. This chain links TRBV11-2 with TRBJ2-7; 11 bases match TRBD2. This CDR3 has 15 amino acids. V was clipped by 6 bases and J by 3 bases; unmatched bases: 7. Germline CDR1 and CDR2: SGHAT and FQNNGV.

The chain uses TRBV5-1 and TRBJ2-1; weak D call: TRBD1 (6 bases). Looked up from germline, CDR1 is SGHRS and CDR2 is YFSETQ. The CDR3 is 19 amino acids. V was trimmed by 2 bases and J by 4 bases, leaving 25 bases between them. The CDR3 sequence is CASSFNPQGPTTKYNEQFF. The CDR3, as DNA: TGCGCCAGCAGCTTTAATCCCCAGGGGCCCACAACGAAATACAATGAGCAGTTCTTC.

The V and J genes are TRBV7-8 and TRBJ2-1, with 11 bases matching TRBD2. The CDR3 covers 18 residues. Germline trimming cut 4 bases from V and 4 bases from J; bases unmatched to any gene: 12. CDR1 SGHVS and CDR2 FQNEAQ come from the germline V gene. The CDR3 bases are TGTGCCAGCAGCTACCTGACTAGCGGGATAGGTGCGTACAATGAGCAGTTCTTC. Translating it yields CASSYLTSGIGAYNEQFF.

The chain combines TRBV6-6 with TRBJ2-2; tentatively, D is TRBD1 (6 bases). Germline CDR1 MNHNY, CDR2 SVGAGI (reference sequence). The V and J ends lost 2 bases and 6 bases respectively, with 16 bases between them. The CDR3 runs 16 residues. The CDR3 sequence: CASSYPRGPGAGELFF. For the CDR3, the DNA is TGTGCCAGCAGTTACCCCAGGGGACCGGGCGCCGGGGAGCTGTTTTTT.

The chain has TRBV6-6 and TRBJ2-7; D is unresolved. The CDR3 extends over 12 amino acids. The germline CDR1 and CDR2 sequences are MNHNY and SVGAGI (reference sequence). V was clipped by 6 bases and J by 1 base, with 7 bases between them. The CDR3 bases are TGTGCCAGCAGGGCGGCTTCCTACGAGCAGTACTTC. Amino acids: CASRAASYEQYF.

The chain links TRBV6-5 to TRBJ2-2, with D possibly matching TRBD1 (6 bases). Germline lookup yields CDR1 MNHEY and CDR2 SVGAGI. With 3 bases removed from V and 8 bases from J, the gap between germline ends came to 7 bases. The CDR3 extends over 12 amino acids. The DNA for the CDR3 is TGTGCCAGCAGTTATAGGGGGGGGGAGCTGTTTTTT. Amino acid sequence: CASSYRGGELFF.

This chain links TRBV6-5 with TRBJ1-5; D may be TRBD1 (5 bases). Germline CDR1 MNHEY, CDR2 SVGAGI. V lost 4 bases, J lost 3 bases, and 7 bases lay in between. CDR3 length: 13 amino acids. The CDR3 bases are TGTGCCAGCAGTTCGACAGTCAATCAGCCCCAGCATTTT. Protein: CASSSTVNQPQHF.

DNA of the CDR3: TGTGCCAGTAGTTCAAGCGGGAGTATCCCAGATACGCAGTATTTT. It is translated as CASSSSGSIPDTQYF. The rearrangement links TRBV9 to TRBJ2-3; 8 bases agree with TRBD2. Germline trimming cut 8 bases from V and 4 bases from J; bases unmatched to any gene: 12. Germline V lookup: CDR1 SGDLS, CDR2 YYNGEE. CDR3 length equals 15 residues. Full variable domain (rest looked up from reference TRBV9 and TRBJ2-3): DSGVTQTPKHLITATGQRVTLRCSPRSGDLSVYWYQQSLDQGLQFLIQYYNGEERAKGNILERFSAQQFPDLHSELNLSSLELGDSALYFCASSSSGSIPDTQYFGPGTRLTVL.

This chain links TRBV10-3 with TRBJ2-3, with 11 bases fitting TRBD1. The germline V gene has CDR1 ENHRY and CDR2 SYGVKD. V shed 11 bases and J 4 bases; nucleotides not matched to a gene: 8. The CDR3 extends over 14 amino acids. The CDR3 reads CAPRKGQGADTQYF. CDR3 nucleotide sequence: TGTGCCCCCAGAAAGGGACAGGGGGCAGATACGCAGTATTTT.

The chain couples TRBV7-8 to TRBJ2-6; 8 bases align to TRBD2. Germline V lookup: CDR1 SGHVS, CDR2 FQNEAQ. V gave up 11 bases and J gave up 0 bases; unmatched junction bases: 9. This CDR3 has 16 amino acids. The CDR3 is CAGGLGNYSGANVLTF. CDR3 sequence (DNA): TGTGCCGGGGGACTAGGGAACTACTCTGGGGCCAACGTCCTGACTTTC.

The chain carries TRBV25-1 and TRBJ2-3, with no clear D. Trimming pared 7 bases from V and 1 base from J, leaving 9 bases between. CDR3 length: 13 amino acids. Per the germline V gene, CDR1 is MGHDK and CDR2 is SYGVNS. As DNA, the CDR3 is TGTGCCAGCATCGGGTGGGGCACAGATACGCAGTATTTT. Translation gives CASIGWGTDTQYF.

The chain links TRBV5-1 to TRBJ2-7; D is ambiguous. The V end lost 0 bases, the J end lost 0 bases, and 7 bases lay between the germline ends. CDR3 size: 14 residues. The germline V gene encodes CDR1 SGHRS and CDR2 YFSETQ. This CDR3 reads CASSLARPSYEQYF. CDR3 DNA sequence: TGCGCCAGCAGCTTGGCTAGGCCCTCCTACGAGCAGTACTTC.

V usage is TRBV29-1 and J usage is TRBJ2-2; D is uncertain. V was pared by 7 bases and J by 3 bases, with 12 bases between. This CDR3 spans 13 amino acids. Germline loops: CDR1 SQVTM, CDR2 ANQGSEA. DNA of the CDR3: TGCAGCGCACCACTTCGGGACACCGGGGAGCTGTTTTTT. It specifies CSAPLRDTGELFF.

The chain's CDR3 is CASSSDAGRETQYF. The CDR3 DNA is TGTGCCAGCAGCTCCGATGCAGGGCGAGAGACCCAGTACTTC. J is TRBJ2-5 and V is TRBV5-6; perhaps TRBD1 as D (5 bases). The CDR3 length is 14 residues. V was trimmed by 3 bases and J by 4 bases, leaving 13 bases between them. The germline V gene has CDR1 SGHDT and CDR2 YYEEEE.

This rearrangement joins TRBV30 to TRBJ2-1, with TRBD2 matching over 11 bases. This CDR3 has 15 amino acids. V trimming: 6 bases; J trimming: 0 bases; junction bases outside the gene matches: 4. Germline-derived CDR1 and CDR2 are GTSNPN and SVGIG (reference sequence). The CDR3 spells CACTSGRNSYNEQFF. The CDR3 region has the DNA TGTGCCTGTACTAGCGGGAGAAACTCCTACAATGAGCAGTTCTTC.

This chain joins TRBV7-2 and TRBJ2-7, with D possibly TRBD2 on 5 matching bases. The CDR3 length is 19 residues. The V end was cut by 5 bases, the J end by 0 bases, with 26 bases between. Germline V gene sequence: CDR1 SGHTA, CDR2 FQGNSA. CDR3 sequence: CASSRTAGVSDSYSYEQYF. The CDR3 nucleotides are TGTGCCAGCAGCCGTACTGCCGGGGTTTCGGACTCCTACTCCTACGAGCAGTACTTC.

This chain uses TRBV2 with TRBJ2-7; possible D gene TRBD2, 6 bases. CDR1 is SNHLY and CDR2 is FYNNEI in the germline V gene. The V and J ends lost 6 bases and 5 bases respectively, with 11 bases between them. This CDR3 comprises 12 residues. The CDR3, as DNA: TGTGCCAGCAGGGAGGGACGTAACGAGCAGTACTTC. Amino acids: CASREGRNEQYF.

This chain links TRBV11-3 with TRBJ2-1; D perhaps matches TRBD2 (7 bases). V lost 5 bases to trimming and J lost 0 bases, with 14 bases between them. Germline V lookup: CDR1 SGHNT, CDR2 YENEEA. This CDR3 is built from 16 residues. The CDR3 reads CASSRGAGSSYNEQFF. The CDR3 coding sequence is TGTGCCAGCAGCCGGGGGGCGGGGAGCTCCTACAATGAGCAGTTCTTC.

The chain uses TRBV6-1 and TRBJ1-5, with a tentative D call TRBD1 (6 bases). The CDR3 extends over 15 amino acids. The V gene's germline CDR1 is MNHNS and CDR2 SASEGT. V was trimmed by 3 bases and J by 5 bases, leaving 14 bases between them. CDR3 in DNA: TGTGCCAGCAGTGAGCGGACAGTCCCCGATCAGCCCCAGCATTTT. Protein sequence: CASSERTVPDQPQHF.

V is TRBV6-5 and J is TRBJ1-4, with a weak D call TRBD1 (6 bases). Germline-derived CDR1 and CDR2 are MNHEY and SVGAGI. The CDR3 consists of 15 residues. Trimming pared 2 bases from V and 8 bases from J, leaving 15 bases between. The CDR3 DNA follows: TGTGCCAGCAGTTACGGAGGCAGGGGAGACGAAAAACTGTTTTTT. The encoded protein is CASSYGGRGDEKLFF.

The CDR3 reads CASSLSLAGNIQYF. The CDR3 nucleotides read TGCGCCAGCAGCTTATCACTAGCGGGAAACATTCAGTACTTC. V and J are TRBV5-1 and TRBJ2-4; 9 bases are a match to TRBD2. The CDR3 length is 14 residues. The ends lost 2 bases at V and 6 bases at J; junction bases unmatched: 3. The germline gives CDR1 SGHRS, CDR2 YFSETQ. Looking up the rest from reference TRBV5-1 and TRBJ2-4 gives the full variable domain: KAGVTQTPRYLIKTRGQQVTLSCSPISGHRSVSWYQQTPGQGLQFLFEYFSETQRNKGNFPGRFSGRQFSNSRSEMNVSTLELGDSALYLCASSLSLAGNIQYFGAGTRLSVL.

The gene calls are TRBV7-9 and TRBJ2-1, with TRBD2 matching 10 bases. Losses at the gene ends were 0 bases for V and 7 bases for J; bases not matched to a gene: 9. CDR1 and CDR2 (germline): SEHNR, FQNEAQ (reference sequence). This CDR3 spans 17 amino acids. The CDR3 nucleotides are TGTGCCAGCAGCTTAGCCCACACTAGCGGGACCTCGAATGAGCAGTTCTTC. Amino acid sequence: CASSLAHTSGTSNEQFF. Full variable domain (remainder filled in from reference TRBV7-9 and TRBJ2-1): DTGVSQNPRHKITKRGQNVTFRCDPISEHNRLYWYRQTLGQGPEFLTYFQNEAQLEKSRLLSDRFSAERPKGSFSTLEIQRTEQGDSAMYLCASSLAHTSGTSNEQFFGPGTRLTVL.

The DNA for the CDR3 is TGCGCCAGCAGCATGGAAAGGGGAAGGTACGAGCAGTACTTC. Translated, it gives CASSMERGRYEQYF. The chain couples TRBV5-1 to TRBJ2-7, with TRBD1 as a possible D gene (5 bases). V was cut by 4 bases and J by 4 bases, with 15 bases left in between. The CDR3 is made up of 14 amino acids. The V gene's germline CDR1 is SGHRS and CDR2 YFSETQ.